These T cell receptor beta chains were read from a single sample in a study of blood T cell repertoires in COVID-19. Here immunoSEQ multiplex PCR was the method, and the copy in TCRdb shows in-frame clones only, minus some. The top ten hold more than 8% of the sample, which has under 75,000 clones, approximately 92% seen once. Material for sequencing was peripheral blood. These TCRs come from a man in his forties or fifties with active COVID-19. CDR3s include the opening cysteine and the closing phenylalanine or tryptophan. A D gene is named only where the DNA matches it firmly. Where a row states a size, it is once, few, many or the class of an expanded clone; other rows omit it.

clone size | D gene | J gene | V gene | CDR3 DNA | CDR3 protein
once | . | TRBJ1-1 | TRBV5-1 | TGCGCCAGCAGCTTGGACCTCCAGGGTACTGAAGCTTTCTTT | CASSLDLQGTEAFF
. | . | TRBJ2-7 | TRBV7-9 | TGTGCCAGCAGTCCAGCCCGGCAGGACGAGCAGTACTTC | CASSPARQDEQYF
. | . | TRBJ1-5 | TRBV10-2 | TGCGCCAGCACCCAGGGGAGCAATCAGCCCCAGCATTTT | CASTQGSNQPQHF
once | TRBD2 | TRBJ2-7 | TRBV7-2 | TGTGCCAGCAGCCCTCAAAGCGGGGGGGCCTTTGAGCAGTACTTC | CASSPQSGGAFEQYF
. | . | TRBJ2-3 | TRBV6-2/TRBV6-3 | TGTGCCAGCAGTCCGTGGGGCAGGGATACGCAGTATTTT | CASSPWGRDTQYF
. | TRBD1 | TRBJ1-1 | TRBV10-3 | TGTGCCATCAGTGAAAGGACAGGGGGGACTGAAGCTTTCTTT | CAISERTGGTEAFF
. | TRBD1 | TRBJ2-7 | TRBV6-5 | TGTGCCGCCCGACTTACAGGGGGCGACGAGCAGTACTTC | CAARLTGGDEQYF
few | . | TRBJ2-7 | TRBV12-3/TRBV12-4 | TGTGCCAGCAGTTTCCGCGGGGTGGAGCAGTACTTC | CASSFRGVEQYF
. | . | TRBJ2-2 | TRBV29-1 | TGCAGCGTTGAAGTCGGGTCGACGAACACCGGGGAGCTGTTTTTT | CSVEVGSTNTGELFF
. | . | TRBJ1-2 | TRBV4-1 | TGCGCCAGCAGCCAAGATAGCGGACAAGGGAGGAACTATGGCTACACCTTC | CASSQDSGQGRNYGYTF
. | TRBD1 | TRBJ1-5 | TRBV19 | TGTGCCAGTAGTATGGACAGGGGAGGGAATCAGCCCCAGCATTTT | CASSMDRGGNQPQHF
few | . | TRBJ1-5 | TRBV19 | TGTGCCAGTAAAATCGGGTTTTTGAGCAATCAGCCCCAGCATTTT | CASKIGFLSNQPQHF
. | . | TRBJ2-5 | TRBV2 | TGTGCCAGCACTTTCAGTCAAGAGACCCAGTACTTC | CASTFSQETQYF
. | . | TRBJ2-3 | TRBV9 | TGTGCCAGCAGCGTAGAAGGGGATAGCACAGATACGCAGTATTTT | CASSVEGDSTDTQYF
. | TRBD1 | TRBJ1-1 | TRBV24-1 | TGTGCCACCAGTGATGCGGGACAGGGAGGCACTGAAGCTTTCTTT | CATSDAGQGGTEAFF
once | TRBD2 | TRBJ2-2 | TRBV10-2 | TGCGCCAGCAGCGGACTAGCGGGGGTCACCGGGGAGCTGTTTTTT | CASSGLAGVTGELFF
. | . | TRBJ1-2 | TRBV2 | TGTGCCAGCAGTGAGATTTCAAGGGGCGCTGGCTACACCTTC | CASSEISRGAGYTF
. | TRBD1 | TRBJ2-7 | TRBV6-5 | TGTGCCAGCAGCCGGACAGGGGGCTTCGAGCAGTACTTC | CASSRTGGFEQYF
once | . | TRBJ1-1 | TRBV7-8 | TGTGCCAGCAGCTTAGCGTCGGGCACTGAAGCTTTCTTT | CASSLASGTEAFF
. | . | TRBJ1-2 | TRBV5-1 | TGCGCCAGCAGCCAAACCGGGATCAATCTTGCCCCGGGCTATGGCTACACCTTC | CASSQTGINLAPGYGYTF
. | . | TRBJ1-1 | TRBV18 | TGTGCCAGCTCATATTTACAGGCGAACACTGAAGCTTTCTTT | CASSYLQANTEAFF
few | . | TRBJ2-1 | TRBV3-1/TRBV3-2 | TGTGCCAGCAGCCGGATTCCCGACACCAATGAGCAGTTCTTC | CASSRIPDTNEQFF
. | TRBD1 | TRBJ2-5 | TRBV11-3 | TGTGCCAGCAGCTTAGGCGAGACAGGGCACCAAGAGACCCAGTACTTC | CASSLGETGHQETQYF
. | TRBD2 | TRBJ2-3 | TRBV24-1 | TGTGCCACAGGTGCAGGCGGGGGTAGCACAGATACGCAGTATTTT | CATGAGGGSTDTQYF
. | . | TRBJ2-7 | TRBV18 | TGTGCCAGCTCAGCCCAGGGGCTGAGCTCCTACGAGCAGTACTTC | CASSAQGLSSYEQYF
. | TRBD1 | TRBJ2-2 | TRBV6-6 | TGTGCCAGCAGTTACGGACAGGTGGACACCGGGGAGCTGTTTTTT | CASSYGQVDTGELFF
. | . | TRBJ1-1 | TRBV20-1 | TGCAGTGCTAACGGGGATCGGTCGGCTTTCTTT | CSANGDRSAFF
. | TRBD2 | TRBJ2-3 | TRBV5-4 | TGTGCCAGCAGCTTTGGCGGGGGGAAGGCAGATACGCAGTATTTT | CASSFGGGKADTQYF